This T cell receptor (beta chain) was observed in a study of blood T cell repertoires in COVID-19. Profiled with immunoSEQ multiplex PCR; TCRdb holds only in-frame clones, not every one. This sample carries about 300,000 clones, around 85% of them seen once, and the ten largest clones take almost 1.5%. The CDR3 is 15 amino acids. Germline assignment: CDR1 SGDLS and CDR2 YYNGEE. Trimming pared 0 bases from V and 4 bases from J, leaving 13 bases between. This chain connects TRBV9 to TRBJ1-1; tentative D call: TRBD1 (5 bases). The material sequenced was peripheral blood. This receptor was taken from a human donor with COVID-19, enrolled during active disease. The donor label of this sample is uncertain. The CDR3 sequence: CASSVGGDPGTEAFF. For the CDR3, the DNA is TGTGCCAGCAGCGTAGGCGGGGACCCGGGCACTGAAGCTTTCTTT.